The 21 T cell receptor beta chains below were found in one sample sequenced in a study of T cell repertoires in cytomegalovirus infection. TCRdb called the reads again in MiXCR, with one record for every CDR3 protein. The data hold roughly 990,000 distinct CDR3 sequences, with roughly 30% observed a single time. What these receptors recognize is not known. The specimen was cultured CD8+ T cells from PBMCs, collected from culture after CMV antigen stimulation. The receptor set was obtained from a human donor in good health (CMV status not recorded). Some clones in this sample may be carry-over from other donors' samples.

The chain carries TRBV19 and TRBJ2-2; D is perhaps TRBD1 or TRBD2 (6 bases each). Germline V lookup: CDR1 LNHDA, CDR2 SQIVND (reference sequence). Trimming left V 1 base short and J 0 bases short, with 12 bases between. CDR3 length: 17 residues. The CDR3 DNA is TGTGCCAGTAGTATAGGGTTCGGGGGCGCGAACACCGGGGAGCTGTTTTTT. Its translation: CASSIGFGGANTGELFF.

This clonotype occurred a few times. The V gene is TRBV12-3 or TRBV12-4, the J gene TRBJ2-7; no clear D. The V end lost 6 bases, the J end lost 3 bases, and 21 bases lay between the germline ends. The CDR3 has 16 amino acids. The CDR3 loop reads CASSLLEGLLSYEQYF. The CDR3, as DNA: TGTGCCAGCAGCCTCCTGGAAGGCCTACTGAGCTACGAGCAGTACTTC.

V gene TRBV5-1 combines with J gene TRBJ2-5; tentatively, D is TRBD2 (5 bases). The CDR3 totals 16 residues. The ends were cut back, 3 bases at V and 0 bases at J, with 15 bases in the middle. Germline V gene data show CDR1 as SGHRS and CDR2 as YFSETQ. CDR3 DNA: TGCGCCAGCAGCTCTGTTCCGGTCGGGGACCAAGAGACCCAGTACTTC. Translated, it gives CASSSVPVGDQETQYF.

This chain links TRBV7-9 with TRBJ2-3; 8 bases fit TRBD1. The V segment lost 5 bases and the J segment 2 bases; nucleotides outside the gene matches: 9. The CDR3 consists of 16 residues. From germline, CDR1 is SEHNR and CDR2 FQNEAQ (reference sequence). CDR3 coding DNA: TGTGCCAGCAGCCCGAAGACAGGGGTCGACACAGATACGCAGTATTTT. The encoded protein is CASSPKTGVDTDTQYF.

This clonotype has only a few counts. CDR3 sequence (DNA): TGTGCCAGCAGTTTCGGACAATATACCTACGAGCAGTACTTC. Translating it yields CASSFGQYTYEQYF. J is TRBJ2-7 and V is TRBV27; D is perhaps TRBD1 (5 bases). From germline, CDR1 is MNHEY and CDR2 SMNVEV (reference sequence). The V and J ends lost 3 bases and 2 bases respectively, with 11 bases between them. The CDR3 runs 14 residues.

J is TRBJ2-5 and V is TRBV4-1, with 9 positions matching TRBD1. Trimming at V came to 5 bases and at J to 5 bases, leaving 9 bases not matched to a gene. This CDR3 comprises 15 residues. Per germline, CDR1 MGHRA and CDR2 YSYEKL. DNA of the CDR3: TGCGCCAGCAGCTTAACAGGGGGCGAATGGGAGACCCAGTACTTC. Its translation: CASSLTGGEWETQYF.

The V and J genes are TRBV28 and TRBJ2-1, with TRBD1 matching 11 bases. The CDR3 length is 14 residues. Germline V CDR1 and CDR2: MDHEN, SYDVKM. V lost 7 bases to trimming and J lost 8 bases; unmatched junction nucleotides: 7. CDR3 nucleotides: TGTGCCAGCATCCAGAGGGACAGGGGGTATGAGCAGTTCTTC. Its translation: CASIQRDRGYEQFF.

The CDR3 sequence is CASSLWGTSGGAETQYF. Here the CDR3 DNA reads TGTGCCAGCAGCCTCTGGGGTACTAGCGGGGGGGCTGAGACCCAGTACTTC. J is TRBJ2-5 and V is TRBV9, with TRBD2 matching 13 bases. The CDR3 is 17 residues long. V trimming: 4 bases; J trimming: 5 bases; junction bases outside the gene matches: 11. CDR1 is SGDLS, CDR2 YYNGEE, per germline.

V usage is TRBV7-9 and J usage is TRBJ2-3; weak D call: TRBD1 (5 bases). V gave up 1 base and J gave up 7 bases, with 6 bases separating them. The CDR3 sequence is 12 residues long. Germline V lookup: CDR1 SEHNR, CDR2 FQNEAQ (reference sequence). CDR3 region: CASSLDRYTQYF. In DNA, the CDR3 is TGTGCCAGCAGCTTAGACAGGTATACGCAGTATTTT.

This chain connects TRBV29-1 to TRBJ1-4, with a weak D call TRBD1 (6 bases). This CDR3 is built from 12 residues. Trimming took 5 bases from V and 7 from J, leaving 11 bases between them. CDR1 SQVTM and CDR2 ANQGSEA come from the germline V gene. CDR3 in amino acids: CSVLGAGEKLFF. The CDR3 region has the DNA TGCAGCGTTCTGGGGGCTGGTGAAAAACTGTTTTTT.

This clonotype has just a few counts. The rearrangement links TRBV29-1 to TRBJ1-1, with D possibly TRBD1 on 5 matching bases. Trimming shortened V by 1 base and J by 4 bases, and 13 bases separated the two germline ends. Germline CDR1 and CDR2: SQVTM and ANQGSEA. The CDR3 has 14 residues. Here the CDR3 reads CSVEGLRDGTEAFF. The CDR3 nucleotides are TGCAGCGTTGAAGGTCTCAGGGATGGCACTGAAGCTTTCTTT.

In this sample, this clonotype turned up many times. The chain links TRBV12-3 or TRBV12-4 to TRBJ1-1; D is undetermined. The CDR3 length is 11 residues. Between the trimmed V and J ends, which lost 2 bases and 6 bases, there was a span of 4 bases. The CDR3 sequence is CASSLLAEAFF. For the CDR3, the DNA is TGTGCCAGCAGTTTATTGGCTGAAGCTTTCTTT.

J is TRBJ2-7 and V is TRBV6-6, with 11 bases aligning to TRBD1. Trimming took 6 bases from V and 0 from J; bases not matched to a gene: 1. Germline V gene lookup returns CDR1 MNHNY and CDR2 SVGAGI (reference sequence). The CDR3 contains 14 residues. CDR3 sequence reads: CASSGQGASYEQYV. The CDR3 region has the DNA TGTGCCAGCAGCGGACAGGGGGCCTCCTACGAGCAGTACGTC.

The chain combines TRBV7-6 with TRBJ2-1; unclear D gene. CDR1 SGHVS and CDR2 FNYEAQ come from the germline V gene. V lost 5 bases, J lost 0 bases, and 11 bases lay in between. The CDR3 totals 15 residues. CDR3 sequence reads: CASSHRHSSYNEQFF. The CDR3 nucleotides are TGTGCCAGCAGCCATCGCCACAGCTCCTACAATGAGCAGTTCTTC.

The chain is built from TRBV10-3 and TRBJ1-3; TRBD1 aligns across 11 bases. CDR3 length equals 16 residues. Germline V lookup: CDR1 ENHRY, CDR2 SYGVKD. With 11 bases clipped from V and 5 bases from J, the junction kept 14 bases outside the gene matches. The CDR3 DNA sequence: TGTGCCGTCATTCCGGACGGGACAGGGGGAAGAAACACCATATATTTT. Its protein is CAVIPDGTGGRNTIYF.

The chain joins TRBV6-1 to TRBJ1-5, with D perhaps TRBD1 (6 bases). Trimming shortened V by 0 bases and J by 1 base, and 16 bases separated the two germline ends. Germline V gene sequence: CDR1 MNHNS, CDR2 SASEGT. CDR3 length equals 18 residues. The chain's CDR3 is CASSEATGFLLSNQPQHF. CDR3 coding DNA: TGTGCCAGCAGTGAAGCTACAGGGTTCCTTCTAAGCAATCAGCCCCAGCATTTT.

This clonotype turned up a few times. This chain links TRBV29-1 with TRBJ2-5; 8 positions agree with TRBD1. Germline V gives CDR1 SQVTM, CDR2 ANQGSEA. The CDR3 runs 16 residues. V gave up 0 bases and J gave up 0 bases; unmatched junction bases: 6. In DNA, the CDR3 is TGCAGCGTTGAAGATCTTGCGGACAGGGACCAAGAGACCCAGTACTTC. This sequence encodes CSVEDLADRDQETQYF.

CDR3 in amino acids: CASSLNPGQGYEQYF. CDR3 sequence (DNA): TGTGCCAGCAGCCTCAACCCGGGACAGGGCTACGAGCAGTACTTC. The chain has TRBV13 and TRBJ2-7; 9 bases match TRBD1. The CDR3 is made up of 15 amino acids. In germline, CDR1 is PRHDT, CDR2 FYEKMQ (reference sequence). J was trimmed by 3 bases and V by 5 bases; bases with no gene match: 8. Looking up the rest from reference TRBV13 and TRBJ2-7 gives the full variable domain: AAGVIQSPRHLIKEKRETATLKCYPIPRHDTVYWYQQGPGQDPQFLISFYEKMQSDKGSIPDRFSAQQFSDYHSELNMSSLELGDSALYFCASSLNPGQGYEQYFGPGTRLTVT.

V is TRBV5-8 and J is TRBJ1-2, with D tentatively TRBD1 (5 bases). Deletions cut 4 bases from V and 6 bases from J, with 19 bases between. This CDR3 is built from 15 residues. Germline V gene lookup returns CDR1 SGHTS and CDR2 YDEGEE. The CDR3 here is CASSLGPGEGDGYTF. CDR3 DNA sequence: TGTGCCAGCAGCCTTGGCCCCGGGGAAGGGGATGGCTACACCTTC.

The gene calls are TRBV10-3 and TRBJ2-3; D possibly corresponds to TRBD1 (5 bases). Germline CDR1 and CDR2: ENHRY and SYGVKD. Trimming left V 4 bases short and J 9 bases short, with 26 bases between. There are 17 residues in the CDR3. This CDR3 reads CAISVEEEQVLHPTQYF. The CDR3 bases are TGTGCCATCAGTGTGGAAGAGGAACAGGTCCTGCATCCGACGCAGTATTTT.

The chain couples TRBV28 to TRBJ2-2; D is uncertain. CDR1 and CDR2 from the germline V gene are MDHEN and SYDVKM. The CDR3 is made up of 12 amino acids. Trimming removed 7 bases at V and 5 bases at J, with 8 bases between. The CDR3 reads CASKDLTGELFF. The CDR3 DNA follows: TGTGCCAGCAAAGATCTTACCGGGGAGCTGTTTTTT.